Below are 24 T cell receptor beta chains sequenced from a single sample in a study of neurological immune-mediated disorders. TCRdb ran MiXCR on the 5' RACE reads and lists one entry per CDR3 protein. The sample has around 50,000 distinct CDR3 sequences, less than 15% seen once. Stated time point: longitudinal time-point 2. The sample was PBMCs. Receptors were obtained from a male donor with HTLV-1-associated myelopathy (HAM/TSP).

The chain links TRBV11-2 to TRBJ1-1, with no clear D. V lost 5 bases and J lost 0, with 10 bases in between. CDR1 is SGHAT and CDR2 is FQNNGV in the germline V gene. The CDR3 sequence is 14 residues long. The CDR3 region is CASSPQLLNTEAFF. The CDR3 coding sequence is TGTGCCAGCAGCCCCCAGTTATTGAACACTGAAGCTTTCTTT.

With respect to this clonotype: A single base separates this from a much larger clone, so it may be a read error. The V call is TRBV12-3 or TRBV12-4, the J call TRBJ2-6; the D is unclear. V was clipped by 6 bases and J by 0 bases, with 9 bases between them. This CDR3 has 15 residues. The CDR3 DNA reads TGTGCCAGCAGGGCCGTGGTCTCTGGGGCCAACGTCCTGACTTTC. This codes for CASRAVVSGANVLTF.

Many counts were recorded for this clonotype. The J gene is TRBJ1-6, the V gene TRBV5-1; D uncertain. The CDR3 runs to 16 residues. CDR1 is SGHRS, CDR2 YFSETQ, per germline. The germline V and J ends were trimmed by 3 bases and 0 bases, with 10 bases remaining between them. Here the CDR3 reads CASSYVTSSYNSPLHF. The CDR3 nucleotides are TGCGCCAGCAGCTACGTGACTAGCTCCTATAATTCACCCCTCCACTTT.

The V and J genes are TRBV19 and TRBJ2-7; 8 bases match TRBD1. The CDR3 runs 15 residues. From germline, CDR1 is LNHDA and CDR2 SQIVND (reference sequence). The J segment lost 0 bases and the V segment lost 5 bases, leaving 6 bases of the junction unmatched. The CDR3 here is CASSARQGHSYEQYF. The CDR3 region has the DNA TGTGCCAGTAGTGCGCGACAGGGGCACTCCTACGAGCAGTACTTC.

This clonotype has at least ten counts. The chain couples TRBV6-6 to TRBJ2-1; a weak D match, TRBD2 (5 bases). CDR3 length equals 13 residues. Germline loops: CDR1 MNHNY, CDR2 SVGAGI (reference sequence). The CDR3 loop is CAPHPGFHNEQFF. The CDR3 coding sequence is TGTGCACCCCATCCGGGGTTCCACAATGAGCAGTTCTTC.

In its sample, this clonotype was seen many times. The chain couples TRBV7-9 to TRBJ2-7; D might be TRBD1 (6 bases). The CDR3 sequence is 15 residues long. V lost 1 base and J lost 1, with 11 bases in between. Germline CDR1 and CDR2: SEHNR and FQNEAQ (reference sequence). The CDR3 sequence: CASSLGTGKSYEQYF. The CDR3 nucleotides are TGTGCCAGCAGCTTAGGAACAGGGAAATCCTACGAGCAGTACTTC.

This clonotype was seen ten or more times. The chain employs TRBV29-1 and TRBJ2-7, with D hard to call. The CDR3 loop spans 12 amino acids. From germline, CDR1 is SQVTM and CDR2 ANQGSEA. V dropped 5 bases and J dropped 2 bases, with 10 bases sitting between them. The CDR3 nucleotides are TGCAGCGTTACCGGTGGGCCCTACGAGCAGTACTTC. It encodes CSVTGGPYEQYF.

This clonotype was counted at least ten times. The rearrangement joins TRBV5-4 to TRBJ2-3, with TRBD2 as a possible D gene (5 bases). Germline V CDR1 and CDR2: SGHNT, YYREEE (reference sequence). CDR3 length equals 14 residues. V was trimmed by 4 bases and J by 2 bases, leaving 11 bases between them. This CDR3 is CASSQLAYTDTQYF. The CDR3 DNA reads TGTGCCAGCAGCCAATTAGCGTACACAGATACGCAGTATTTT.

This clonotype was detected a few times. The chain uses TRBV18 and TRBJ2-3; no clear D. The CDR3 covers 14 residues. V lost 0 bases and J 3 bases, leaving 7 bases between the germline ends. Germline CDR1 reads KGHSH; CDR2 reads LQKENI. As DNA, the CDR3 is TGTGCCAGCTCACCACCCAGAAGAACAGATACGCAGTATTTT. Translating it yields CASSPPRRTDTQYF.

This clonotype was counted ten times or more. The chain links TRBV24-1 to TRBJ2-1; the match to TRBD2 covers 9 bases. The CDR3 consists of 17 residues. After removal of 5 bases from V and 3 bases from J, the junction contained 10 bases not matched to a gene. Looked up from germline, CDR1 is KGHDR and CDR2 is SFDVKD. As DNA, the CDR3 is TGTGCCACCAGTGCCCCCTTTCCTAGCGGGGTCTACAATGAGCAGTTCTTC. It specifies CATSAPFPSGVYNEQFF.

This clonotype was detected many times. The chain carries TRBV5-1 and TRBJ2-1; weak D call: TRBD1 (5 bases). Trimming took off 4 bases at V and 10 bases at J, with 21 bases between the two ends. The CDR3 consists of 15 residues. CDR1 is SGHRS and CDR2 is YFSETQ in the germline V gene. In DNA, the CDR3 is TGCGCCAGCAGCCCGGACATATCTACCTTGGGGGAGCAGTTCTTC. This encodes CASSPDISTLGEQFF.

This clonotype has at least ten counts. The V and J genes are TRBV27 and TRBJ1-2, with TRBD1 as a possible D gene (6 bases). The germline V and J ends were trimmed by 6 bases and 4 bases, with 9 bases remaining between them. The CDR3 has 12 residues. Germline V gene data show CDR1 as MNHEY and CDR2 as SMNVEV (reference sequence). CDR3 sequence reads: CASRGGSYGYTF. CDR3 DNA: TGTGCCAGCAGGGGGGGCAGCTATGGCTACACCTTC.

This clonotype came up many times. The CDR3, as DNA: TGCAGTGCTAGGGGGCACCTGAACACTGAAGCTTTCTTT. Translation: CSARGHLNTEAFF. The V and J genes are TRBV20-1 and TRBJ1-1; the D gene is possibly TRBD1 (5 bases). The CDR3 is 13 amino acids. V was pared by 3 bases and J by 0 bases, with 8 bases between. The germline V gene encodes CDR1 DFQATT and CDR2 SNEGSKA (reference sequence).

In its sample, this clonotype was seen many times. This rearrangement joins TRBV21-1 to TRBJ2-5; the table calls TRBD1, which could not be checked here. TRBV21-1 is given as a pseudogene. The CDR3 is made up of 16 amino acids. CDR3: CASSKVRTGNEETQYF. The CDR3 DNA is TGTGCCAGCAGCAAAGTTAGGACAGGGAACGAAGAGACCCAGTACTTC.

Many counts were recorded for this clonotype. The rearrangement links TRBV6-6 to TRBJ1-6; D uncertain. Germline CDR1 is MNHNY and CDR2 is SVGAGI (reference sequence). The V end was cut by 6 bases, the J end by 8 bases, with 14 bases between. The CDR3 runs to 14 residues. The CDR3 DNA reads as TGTGCCAGCAGCCACCCCGAGCTTTATTCACCCCTCCACTTT. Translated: CASSHPELYSPLHF.

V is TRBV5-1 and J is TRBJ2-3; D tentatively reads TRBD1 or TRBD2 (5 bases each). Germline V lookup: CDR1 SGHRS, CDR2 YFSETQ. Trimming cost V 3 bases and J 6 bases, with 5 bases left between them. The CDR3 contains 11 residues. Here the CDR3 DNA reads TGCGCCAGCAGCTGGGGGGATACGCAGTATTTT. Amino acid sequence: CASSWGDTQYF.

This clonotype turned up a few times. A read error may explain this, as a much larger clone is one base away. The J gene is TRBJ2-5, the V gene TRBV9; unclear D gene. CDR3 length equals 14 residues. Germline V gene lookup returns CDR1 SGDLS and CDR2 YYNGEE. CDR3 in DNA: TGTGCCAGCAGCGTAGTGGCAGGTCAAGGGACCCAGTACTTC. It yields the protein CASSVVAGQGTQYF.

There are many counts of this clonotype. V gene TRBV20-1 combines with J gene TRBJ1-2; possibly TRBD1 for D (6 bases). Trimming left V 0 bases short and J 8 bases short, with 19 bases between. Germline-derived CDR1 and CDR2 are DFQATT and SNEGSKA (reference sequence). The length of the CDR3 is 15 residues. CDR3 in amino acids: CSARDLSGEDDGYTF. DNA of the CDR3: TGCAGTGCTAGAGATCTTTCAGGGGAGGATGACGGCTACACCTTC.

The CDR3 reads CASSEAGYPGELFF. DNA of the CDR3: TGTGCCAGCAGTGAGGCAGGGTACCCCGGGGAGCTGTTTTTT. This sequence joins TRBV25-1 and TRBJ2-2, with D possibly TRBD1 on 5 matching bases. Per germline, CDR1 MGHDK and CDR2 SYGVNS. The V end was cut by 3 bases, the J end by 6 bases, with 11 bases between. The CDR3 runs to 14 residues.

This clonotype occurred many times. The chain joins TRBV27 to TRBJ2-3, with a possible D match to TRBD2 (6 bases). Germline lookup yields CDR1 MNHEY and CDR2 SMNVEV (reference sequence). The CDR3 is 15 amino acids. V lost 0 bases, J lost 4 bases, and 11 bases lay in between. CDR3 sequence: CASSLSSGRPDTQYF. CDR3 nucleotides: TGTGCCAGCAGTTTATCGTCGGGGAGGCCAGATACGCAGTATTTT.

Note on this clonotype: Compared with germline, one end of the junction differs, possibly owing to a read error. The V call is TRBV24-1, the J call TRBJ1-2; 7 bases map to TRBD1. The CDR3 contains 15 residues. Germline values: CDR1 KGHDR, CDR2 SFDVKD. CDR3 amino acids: CATSERTGYVGCYTF. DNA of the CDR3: TGTGCCACCAGTGAGCGGACAGGATACGTAGGTTGCTACACCTTT.

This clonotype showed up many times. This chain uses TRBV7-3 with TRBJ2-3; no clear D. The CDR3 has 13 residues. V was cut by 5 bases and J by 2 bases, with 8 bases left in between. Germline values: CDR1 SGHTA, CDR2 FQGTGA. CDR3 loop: CASSNPATDTQYF. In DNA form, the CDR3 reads TGTGCCAGCAGCAACCCTGCCACAGATACGCAGTATTTT.

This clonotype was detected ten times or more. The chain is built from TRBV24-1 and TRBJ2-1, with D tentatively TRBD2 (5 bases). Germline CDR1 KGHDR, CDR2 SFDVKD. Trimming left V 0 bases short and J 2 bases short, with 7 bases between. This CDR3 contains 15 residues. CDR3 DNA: TGTGCCACCAGTGATTTGGGAGGTCCCTACAATGAGCAGTTCTTC. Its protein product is CATSDLGGPYNEQFF.

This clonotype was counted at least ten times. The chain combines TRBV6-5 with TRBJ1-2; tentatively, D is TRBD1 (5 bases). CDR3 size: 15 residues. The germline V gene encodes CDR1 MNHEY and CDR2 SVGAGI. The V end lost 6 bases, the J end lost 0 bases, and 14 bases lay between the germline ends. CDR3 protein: CASRPPQGSNYGYTF. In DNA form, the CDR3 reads TGTGCCAGCAGGCCACCTCAGGGCTCTAACTATGGCTACACCTTC.